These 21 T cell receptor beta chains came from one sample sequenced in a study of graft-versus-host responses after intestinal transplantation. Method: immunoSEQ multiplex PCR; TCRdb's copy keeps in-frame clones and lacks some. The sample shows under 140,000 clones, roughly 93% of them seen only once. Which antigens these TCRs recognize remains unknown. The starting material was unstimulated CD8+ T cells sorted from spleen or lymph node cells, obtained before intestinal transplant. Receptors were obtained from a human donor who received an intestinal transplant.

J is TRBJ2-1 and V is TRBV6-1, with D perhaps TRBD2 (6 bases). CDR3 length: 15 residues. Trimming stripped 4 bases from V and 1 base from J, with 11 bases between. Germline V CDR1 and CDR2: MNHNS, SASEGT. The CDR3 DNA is TGTGCCAGCAGTGTTGGGGGGTCGTCCTACAATGAGCAGTTCTTC. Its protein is CASSVGGSSYNEQFF.

CDR3 loop: CASSLFEGEQFF. CDR3 nucleotides: TGTGCCAGCAGTTTATTCGAGGGTGAGCAGTTCTTC. The V and J genes are TRBV27 and TRBJ2-1; possibly TRBD2 for D (5 bases). The V gene lost 1 base and the J gene lost 9 bases, with 7 bases spanning the gap. Germline V gives CDR1 MNHEY, CDR2 SMNVEV (reference sequence). This CDR3 has 12 amino acids.

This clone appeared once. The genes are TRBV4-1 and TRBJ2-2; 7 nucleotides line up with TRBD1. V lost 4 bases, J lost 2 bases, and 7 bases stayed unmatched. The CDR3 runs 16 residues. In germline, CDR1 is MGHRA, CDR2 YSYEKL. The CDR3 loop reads CASSPTGVANTGELFF. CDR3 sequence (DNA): TGCGCCAGCAGCCCCACAGGGGTAGCTAACACCGGGGAGCTGTTTTTT.

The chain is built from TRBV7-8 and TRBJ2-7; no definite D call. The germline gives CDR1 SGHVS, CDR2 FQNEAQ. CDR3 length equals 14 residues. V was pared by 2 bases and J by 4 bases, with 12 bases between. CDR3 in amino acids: CASSLYYLLYEQYF. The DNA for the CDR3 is TGTGCCAGCAGCTTATATTACTTACTATACGAGCAGTACTTC.

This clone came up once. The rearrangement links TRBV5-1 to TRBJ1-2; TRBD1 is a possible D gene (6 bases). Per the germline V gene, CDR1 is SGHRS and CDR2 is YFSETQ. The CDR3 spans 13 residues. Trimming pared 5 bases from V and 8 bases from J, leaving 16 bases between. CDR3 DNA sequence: TGCGCCAGCAGTATGGGGGGCGCAGGAGGCTACACCTTC. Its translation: CASSMGGAGGYTF.

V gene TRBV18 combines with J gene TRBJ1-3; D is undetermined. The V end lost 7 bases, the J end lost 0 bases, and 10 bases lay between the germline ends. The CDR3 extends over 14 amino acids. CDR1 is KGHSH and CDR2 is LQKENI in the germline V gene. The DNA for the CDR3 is TGTGCCAGCTTGGATTCTTCCTCTGGAAACACCATATATTTT. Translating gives CASLDSSSGNTIYF.

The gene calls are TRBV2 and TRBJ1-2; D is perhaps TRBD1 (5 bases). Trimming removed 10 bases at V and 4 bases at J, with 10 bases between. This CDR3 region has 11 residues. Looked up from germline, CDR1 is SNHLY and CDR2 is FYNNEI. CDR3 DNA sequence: TGTGCCATCAAGAGGGGCTATGGCTACACCTTC. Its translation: CAIKRGYGYTF.

CDR3 in amino acids: CASSEALGSANGPQHF. CDR3 sequence (DNA): TGTGCCAGCAGTGAAGCGCTCGGCAGCGCCAATGGGCCCCAGCATTTT. V is TRBV2 and J is TRBJ1-5; D uncertain. CDR3 length: 16 residues. From germline, CDR1 is SNHLY and CDR2 FYNNEI. V was shortened by 0 bases and J by 9 bases, with 18 bases between the two germline ends.

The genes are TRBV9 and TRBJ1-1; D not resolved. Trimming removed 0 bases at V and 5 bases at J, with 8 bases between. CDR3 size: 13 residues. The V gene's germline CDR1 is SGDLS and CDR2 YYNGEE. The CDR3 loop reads CASSVDDGTEAFF. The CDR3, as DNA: TGTGCCAGCAGCGTAGATGATGGGACTGAAGCTTTCTTT.

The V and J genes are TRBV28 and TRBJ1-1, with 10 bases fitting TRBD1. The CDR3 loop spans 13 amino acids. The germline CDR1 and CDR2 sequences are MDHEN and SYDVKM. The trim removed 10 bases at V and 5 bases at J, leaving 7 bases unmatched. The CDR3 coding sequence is TGTGCCACCGCGGACAGGGGGAGGACTGAAGCTTTCTTT. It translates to CATADRGRTEAFF. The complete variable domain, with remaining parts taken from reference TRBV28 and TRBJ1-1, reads DVKVTQSSRYLVKRTGEKVFLECVQDMDHENMFWYRQDPGLGLRLIYFSYDVKMKEKGDIPEGYSVSREKKERFSLILESASTNQTSMYLCATADRGRTEAFFGQGTRLTVV.

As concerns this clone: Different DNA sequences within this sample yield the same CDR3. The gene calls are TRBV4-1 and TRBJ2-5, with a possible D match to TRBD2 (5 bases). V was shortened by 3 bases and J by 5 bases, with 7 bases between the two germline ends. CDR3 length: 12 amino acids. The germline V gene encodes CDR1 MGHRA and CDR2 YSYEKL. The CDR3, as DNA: TGCGCCAGCAGCCAGACGGGGGAGACCCAGTACTTC. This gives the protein CASSQTGETQYF.

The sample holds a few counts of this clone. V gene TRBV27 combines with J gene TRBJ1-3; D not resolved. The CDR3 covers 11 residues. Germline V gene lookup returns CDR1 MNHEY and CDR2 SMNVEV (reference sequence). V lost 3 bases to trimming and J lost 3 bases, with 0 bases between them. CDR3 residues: CASSFGNTIYF. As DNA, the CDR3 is TGTGCCAGCAGTTTTGGAAACACCATATATTTT.

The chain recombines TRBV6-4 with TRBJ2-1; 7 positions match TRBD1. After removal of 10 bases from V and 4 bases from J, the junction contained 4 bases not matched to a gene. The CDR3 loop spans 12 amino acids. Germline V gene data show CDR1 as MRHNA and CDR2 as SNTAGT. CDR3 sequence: CATRDRYNEQFF. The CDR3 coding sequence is TGTGCCACCCGGGACAGATACAATGAGCAGTTCTTC.

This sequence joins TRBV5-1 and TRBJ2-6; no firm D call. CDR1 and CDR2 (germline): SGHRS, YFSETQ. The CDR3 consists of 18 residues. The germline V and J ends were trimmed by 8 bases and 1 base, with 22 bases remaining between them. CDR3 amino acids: CASTGEPSPESGANVLTF. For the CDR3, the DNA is TGCGCCAGTACCGGCGAGCCCAGCCCAGAGTCTGGGGCCAACGTCCTGACTTTC.

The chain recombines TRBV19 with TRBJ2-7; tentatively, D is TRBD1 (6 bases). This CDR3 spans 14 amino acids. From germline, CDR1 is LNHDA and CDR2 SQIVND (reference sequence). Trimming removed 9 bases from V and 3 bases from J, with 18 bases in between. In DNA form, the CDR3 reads TGTGCCAGCCAAGGGTTCAGGGGCAACTACGAGCAGTACTTC. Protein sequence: CASQGFRGNYEQYF.

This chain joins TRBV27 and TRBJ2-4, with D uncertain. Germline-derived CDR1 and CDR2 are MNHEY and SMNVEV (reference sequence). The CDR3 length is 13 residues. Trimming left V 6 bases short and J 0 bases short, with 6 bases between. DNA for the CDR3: TGTGCCAGCAGCCAAGGAGCCAAAAACATTCAGTACTTC. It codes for CASSQGAKNIQYF.

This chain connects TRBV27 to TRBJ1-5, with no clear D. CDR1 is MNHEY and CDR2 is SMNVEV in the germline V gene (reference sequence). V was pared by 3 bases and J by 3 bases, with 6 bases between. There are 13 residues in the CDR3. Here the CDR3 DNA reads TGTGCCAGCAGTTTTTGGATCAATCAGCCCCAGCATTTT. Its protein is CASSFWINQPQHF.

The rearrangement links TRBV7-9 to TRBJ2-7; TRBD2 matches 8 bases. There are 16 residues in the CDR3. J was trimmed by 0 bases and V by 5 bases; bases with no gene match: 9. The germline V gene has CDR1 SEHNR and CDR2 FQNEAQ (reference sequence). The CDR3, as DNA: TGTGCCAGCAGCCCGAGTATGGCGGGAGGCTCCTACGAGCAGTACTTC. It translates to CASSPSMAGGSYEQYF.

The CDR3 loop reads CATSRDQRQGANTEAFF. In DNA, the CDR3 is TGTGCCACCAGCAGAGATCAGAGGCAGGGGGCGAACACTGAAGCTTTCTTT. J is TRBJ1-1 and V is TRBV15; 8 nucleotides align to TRBD1. CDR1 is LNHNV, CDR2 YYDKDF, per germline (reference sequence). This CDR3 spans 17 amino acids. V trimming: 0 bases; J trimming: 1 base; junction bases outside the gene matches: 7.

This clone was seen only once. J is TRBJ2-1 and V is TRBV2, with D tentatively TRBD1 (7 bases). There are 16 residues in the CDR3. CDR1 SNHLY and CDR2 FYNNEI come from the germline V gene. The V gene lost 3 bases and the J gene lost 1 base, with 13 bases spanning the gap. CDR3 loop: CASSDSPGGSYNEQFF. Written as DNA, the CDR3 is TGTGCCAGCAGTGACAGCCCAGGGGGGTCCTACAATGAGCAGTTCTTC.

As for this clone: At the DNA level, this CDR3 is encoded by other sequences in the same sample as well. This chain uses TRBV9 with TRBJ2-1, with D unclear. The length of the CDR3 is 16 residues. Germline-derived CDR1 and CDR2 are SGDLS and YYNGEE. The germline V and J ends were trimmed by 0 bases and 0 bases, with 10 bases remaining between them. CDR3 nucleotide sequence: TGTGCCAGCAGCGTAGTCGGACGAAGCTCCTACAATGAGCAGTTCTTC. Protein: CASSVVGRSSYNEQFF.